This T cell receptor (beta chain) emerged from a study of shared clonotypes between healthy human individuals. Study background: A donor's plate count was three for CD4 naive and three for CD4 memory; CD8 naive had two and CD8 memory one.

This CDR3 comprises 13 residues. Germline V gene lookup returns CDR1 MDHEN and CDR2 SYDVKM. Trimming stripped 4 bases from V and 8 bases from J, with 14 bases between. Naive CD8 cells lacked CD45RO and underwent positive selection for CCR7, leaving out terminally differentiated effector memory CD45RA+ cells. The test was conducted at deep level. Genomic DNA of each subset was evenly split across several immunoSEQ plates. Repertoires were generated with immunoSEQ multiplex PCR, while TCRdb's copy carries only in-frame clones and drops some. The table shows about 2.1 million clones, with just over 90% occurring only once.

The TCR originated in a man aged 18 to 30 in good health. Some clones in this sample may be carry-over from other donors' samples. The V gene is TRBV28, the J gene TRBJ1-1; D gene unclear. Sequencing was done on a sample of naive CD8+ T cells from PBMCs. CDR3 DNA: TGTGCCAGCAGTTGCTCCAGCCCCACCGAAGCTTTCTTT. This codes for CASSCSSPTEAFF.